These T cell receptor beta chains were read from a single sample in a study of T cell responses to AZD1222 COVID-19 vaccine. TCRdb's copy holds only in-frame clones and misses some; the assay was immunoSEQ multiplex PCR. The data hold some 170,000 clones, with about nine tenths observed a single time. Sequences were derived from peripheral blood, sampled 28 days after the second dose of the MenACWY control vaccine. Receptors originate from an adult who received the MenACWY meningococcal vaccine as a control. Each CDR3 is given with its conserved first and last residue.

v_call cdr3_aa
TRBV9 CASGQGSQPQHF
TRBV27 CASCGSIESTGKSLLYGYTF
TRBV30 CAWMDNGPPGEQYF
TRBV5-1 CASSLAGSLPYEQYF
TRBV4-3 CASSRLRGDSYEQYF
TRBV9 CASSVGTGGRSGYTF
TRBV6-6 CASSYIQRGYEQYF
TRBV3-1/TRBV3-2 CASSQDGEAGELFF
TRBV28 CASRKGGGSYNSPLHF
TRBV4-3 CASSQGISGSPLHF
TRBV6-5 CASSYSKFSNYGYTF
TRBV7-2 CASSLAPRGTDTQYF
TRBV15 CATSRDRTASYGYTF
TRBV12-5 CASGRPGLLQETQYF
TRBV7-9 CASSLAHGGNPEAFF
TRBV7-2 CASSLALRPPVHF
TRBV11-3 CASSPAGLAKADTQYF
TRBV7-2 CASSLVGQGSTEAFF
TRBV10-3 CAISESKTGNTEAFF
TRBV4-2 CASSQAGLALNEQFF
TRBV14 CASRPAASVDSPLHF
TRBV28 CASTSSVETQYF
TRBV7-2 CASSGTRYGYTF
TRBV6-2/TRBV6-3 CASSPFTSPTDTQYF
TRBV2 CASLTSLQETQYF
TRBV5-1 CASSPVADATLTYNEQFF
TRBV2 CARGQTSTDTQYF
TRBV19 CASSAQGAGNTIYF
TRBV27 CASSLIGSGSYEQYF
TRBV6-1 CASSGQTRGQGATGELFF
TRBV7-9 CASSLGRVDEQYF
TRBV30 CAWSELARGEQYF
TRBV29-1 CSVEGGGGLQYF
TRBV19 CASTGAVIAGGRGETQYF
TRBV5-4 CASSQRENYGYTF
TRBV7-2 CASSLTGTSGRAYNEQFF
TRBV6-2/TRBV6-3 CASSYLGTMYEQYF
TRBV27 CASSHDGIGQPQHF
TRBV7-2 CASSFTGTALSTDTQYF